This is a list of T cell receptor beta chains from one sample in a study of T cell changes during pregnancy in multiple sclerosis. Profiling relied on immunoSEQ multiplex PCR, and the TCRdb table lists in-frame clones only, not all of them. This table has roughly 47,000 clones, roughly 94% appearing once. This sample comprised CD8+ T cells from peripheral blood mononuclear cells, obtained before pregnancy. All receptors come from a female donor with multiple sclerosis, enrolled in a pregnancy study. The CDR3 runs from the conserved cysteine through the conserved F or W. Each record gives: clone size, D gene, J gene, V gene, CDR3 DNA, CDR3 protein. D genes are given only for firm matches. Rows give clone size only sometimes, using once, few, many, or a class for an expanded clone.

>.|TRBD1|TRBJ2-1|TRBV6-1
TGTGCCAGCGTTGGACAGGAGCCCTTCGATGAGCAGTTCTTC
CASVGQEPFDEQFF
>.|TRBD1|TRBJ2-2|TRBV27
TGTGCCAGTTTACCTGGGACAGGGATTCGTAACGGGGAGCTGTTTTTT
CASLPGTGIRNGELFF
>.|TRBD2|TRBJ2-2|TRBV19
TGTGCCATAAAGCGGGATAACACCGGGGAGCTGTTTTTT
CAIKRDNTGELFF
>.|TRBD1|TRBJ1-1|TRBV9
TGTGCCAGCAGCGTAGCCCTCAGGGGGGAACCTTTCTTT
CASSVALRGEPFF
>.|.|TRBJ2-1|TRBV11-2
TGTGCCAGCAGCTTAGACCTGGGGCTCAACAATGAGCAGTTCTTC
CASSLDLGLNNEQFF
>.|TRBD1|TRBJ1-1|TRBV19
TGTGCCAGTAGTATGGACCCGACAGGGATCACTGAAGCTTTCTTT
CASSMDPTGITEAFF
>.|.|TRBJ1-1|TRBV6-1
TGTGCCAGCACCGGTATGAACACTGAAGCTTTCTTT
CASTGMNTEAFF
>.|TRBD2|TRBJ2-7|TRBV11-2
TGTGCCAGCAGCCCGCCCGGACTAGGGATCTACGAGCAGTACTTC
CASSPPGLGIYEQYF
>.|.|TRBJ2-3|TRBV27
TGTGCCAGCACAAAGAGGGAAACAGATACGCAGTATTTT
CASTKRETDTQYF
>.|.|TRBJ2-7|TRBV4-1
TGCGCCAGCAGCCAACTCAGGGTTTACGAGCAGTACTTC
CASSQLRVYEQYF
>once|TRBD2|TRBJ2-1|TRBV27
TGTGCCAGCAGCGACGGGACTAGCGGGTACAATGAGCAGTTCTTC
CASSDGTSGYNEQFF
>.|.|TRBJ2-2|TRBV4-1
TGCGCCAGCAGACATACCCCCGAGGCGGCCGGGGAGCTGTTTTTT
CASRHTPEAAGELFF
>.|.|TRBJ2-1|TRBV2
TGTGCCAGCAGTGATTTAGGGGGTGATGAGCAGTTCTTC
CASSDLGGDEQFF
>.|TRBD1|TRBJ2-7|TRBV6-5
TGTGCCAGCAGCCCGGGACAGGGGTATTACGAGCAGTACTTC
CASSPGQGYYEQYF
>.|TRBD2|TRBJ2-7|TRBV2
TGTGCCAGCAACTACCAAGGACTAGCGGCTACCTACGAGCAGTACTTC
CASNYQGLAATYEQYF
>.|TRBD1|TRBJ1-2|TRBV5-1
TGCGCCAGCAAAACCGGATCGGGACAGGAAATCCCCTATGGCTACACCTTC
CASKTGSGQEIPYGYTF
>.|TRBD2|TRBJ2-2|TRBV5-6
TGTGCCAGCAGCTTGGTGTCTAGCGGCCACACCGGGGAGCTGTTTTTT
CASSLVSSGHTGELFF
>.|.|TRBJ1-2|TRBV25-1
TGTGCCAGCAGTGAATCGCCGGGAGCTCCCAGCGGCTACACCTTC
CASSESPGAPSGYTF
>.|TRBD2|TRBJ2-7|TRBV4-2
TGTGCCAGCAGCACGGGACTAGCGTCCTCCTACGAGCAGTACTTC
CASSTGLASSYEQYF
>.|TRBD2|TRBJ2-1|TRBV11-2
TGTGCCAGCAGCTCGAGCGGGAGTAGGGGCAATGAGCAGTTCTTC
CASSSSGSRGNEQFF
>.|.|TRBJ2-5|TRBV25-1
TGTGCCAGCAGGGACGAGGGGGGGGAAGAGACCCAGTACTTC
CASRDEGGEETQYF
>.|TRBD2|TRBJ2-1|TRBV6-1
TGTGCCAGCAGAACTAGCGGGAGTTGGGATGAGCAGTTCTTC
CASRTSGSWDEQFF
>.|.|TRBJ2-1|TRBV7-9
TGTGCCAGCAGCTTAGCGTCAGCGGGCACCTACAATGAGCAGTTCTTC
CASSLASAGTYNEQFF
>.|.|TRBJ2-7|TRBV27
TGTGCCAGCAGTTTCGCACAGGGCTACGAGCAGTACTTC
CASSFAQGYEQYF
>.|.|TRBJ1-1|TRBV9
TGTGCCAGCAGCGCCACAGGGTTTGGCGCTGAAGCTTTCTTT
CASSATGFGAEAFF
>.|.|TRBJ2-4|TRBV5-6
TGTGCCAGCAGCTTGCCAGGGGCAGCCATTCAGTACTTC
CASSLPGAAIQYF
>.|.|TRBJ1-1|TRBV25-1
TGTGCCAGCAGAGACAGGTACACTGAAGCTTTCTTT
CASRDRYTEAFF
>.|TRBD2|TRBJ2-7|TRBV18
TGTGCCAGCTCACAGACTAGCGGGGGCTCCTACGAGCAGTACTTC
CASSQTSGGSYEQYF
>.|.|TRBJ2-1|TRBV7-3
TGTGCCAGCAGCTTATTTACCTCGGAGGCACAGTTCTTC
CASSLFTSEAQFF
>.|.|TRBJ2-2|TRBV9
TGTGCCAGCGGCAGGGTGAACACCGGGGAGCTGTTTTTT
CASGRVNTGELFF
>.|TRBD1|TRBJ2-7|TRBV2
TGTGCCAGCAGTGAGGGACAGTCCTACGAGCAGTACTTC
CASSEGQSYEQYF
>.|TRBD1|TRBJ2-5|TRBV7-9
TGTGCCAGCAGGTCCGGGACAGGACGGCAAGAGACCCAGTACTTC
CASRSGTGRQETQYF
>.|.|TRBJ1-1|TRBV28
TGTGCCAGCAGTTTTTTGGGTTCGGAGACTGAAGCTTTCTTT
CASSFLGSETEAFF
>.|TRBD2|TRBJ2-7|TRBV4-1
TGCGCCAGCAGCCAAGTTAGCGGGAGAGACGAGCAGTACTTC
CASSQVSGRDEQYF
>.|.|TRBJ1-3|TRBV7-9
TGTGCCAGCAGCCCTACAGGGACCGGAAACACCATATATTTT
CASSPTGTGNTIYF
>.|TRBD1|TRBJ1-4|TRBV9
TGTGCCAGCAGCGACTTGACAGGGGGGAATGAAAAACTGTTTTTT
CASSDLTGGNEKLFF
>once|TRBD2|TRBJ2-5|TRBV4-1
TGCGCCAGCAGCCAAGAAGAGGTAATAGCGGGGAGACAAGAGACCCAGTACTTC
CASSQEEVIAGRQETQYF
>few|TRBD1|TRBJ1-1|TRBV2
TGTGCCAGCAGTGAAGGACAGGGTTACACTGAAGCTTTCTTT
CASSEGQGYTEAFF
>.|TRBD2|TRBJ2-7|TRBV4-3
TGCGCCAGCAGCCAAGGACTAGCGGGGCAACTGGGGGGCTACGAGCAGTACTTC
CASSQGLAGQLGGYEQYF
>.|TRBD1|TRBJ1-3|TRBV9
TGTGCCAGCAGCGCCGGGACAGGGGTCGCTGGAAACACCATATATTTT
CASSAGTGVAGNTIYF
>.|.|TRBJ1-5|TRBV28
TGTGCCAGCACCTTGGGCTCAGGGTACCGGGCGGCCCAGCATTTT
CASTLGSGYRAAQHF
>.|.|TRBJ1-1|TRBV19
TGTGCCACCATCAGGGGATGGGACACTGAAGCTTTCTTT
CATIRGWDTEAFF
>.|.|TRBJ1-1|TRBV5-1
TGCGCCAGCAGCTTGAGGGGGGGCATGAACACTGAAGCTTTCTTT
CASSLRGGMNTEAFF